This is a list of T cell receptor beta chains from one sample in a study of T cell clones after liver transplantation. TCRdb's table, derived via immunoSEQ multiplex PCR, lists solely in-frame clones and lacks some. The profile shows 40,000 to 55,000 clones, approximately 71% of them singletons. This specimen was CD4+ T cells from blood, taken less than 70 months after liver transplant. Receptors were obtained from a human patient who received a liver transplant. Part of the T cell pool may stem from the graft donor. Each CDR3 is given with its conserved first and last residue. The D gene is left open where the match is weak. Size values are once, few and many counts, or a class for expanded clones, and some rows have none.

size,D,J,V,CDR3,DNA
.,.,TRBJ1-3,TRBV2,CASSTGNSGNTIYF,TGTGCCAGCAGTACCGGGAACTCTGGAAACACCATATATTTT
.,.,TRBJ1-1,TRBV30,CAWSRHVDTEAFF,TGTGCCTGGAGCCGACACGTAGACACTGAAGCTTTCTTT
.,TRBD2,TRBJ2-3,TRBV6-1,CASSESGLASDTQYF,TGTGCCAGCAGTGAATCGGGACTAGCATCTGATACGCAGTATTTT
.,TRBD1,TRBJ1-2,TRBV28,CASTSFRSNRGISYGYTF,TGTGCCAGCACGAGTTTCCGGTCGAACAGGGGGATTAGCTATGGCTACACCTTC
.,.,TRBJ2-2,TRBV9,CASSPGLRTGELFF,TGTGCCAGCAGCCCGGGACTCCGGACCGGGGAGCTGTTTTTT
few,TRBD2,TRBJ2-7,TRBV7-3,CASSLVAGREQYF,TGTGCCAGCAGCTTAGTAGCGGGAAGGGAGCAGTACTTC
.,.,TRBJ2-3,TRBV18,CASSPPGVDTQYF,TGTGCCAGCTCACCACCCGGCGTCGATACGCAGTATTTT
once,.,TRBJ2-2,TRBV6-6,CASSYGGRRRTGELFF,TGTGCCAGCAGTTACGGGGGGCGTCGTCGGACCGGGGAGCTGTTTTTT
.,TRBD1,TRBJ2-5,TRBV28,CASSLAGTASQETQYF,TGTGCCAGCAGTTTAGCCGGGACAGCGTCCCAAGAGACCCAGTACTTC
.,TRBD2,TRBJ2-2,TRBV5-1,CASSLAPGGPGELFF,TGCGCCAGCAGCTTGGCCCCGGGAGGGCCCGGGGAGCTGTTTTTT
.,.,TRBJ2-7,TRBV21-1,CASSNTYEQYF,TGTGCCAGCAGCAATACCTACGAGCAGTACTTC
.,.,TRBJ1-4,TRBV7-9,CASSSRQVATNEKLFF,TGTGCCAGCAGCTCTCGACAGGTTGCAACTAATGAAAAACTGTTTTTT
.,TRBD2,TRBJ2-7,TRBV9,CASSPRTSGTYEQYF,TGTGCCAGCAGCCCGCGGACTAGCGGGACCTACGAGCAGTACTTC
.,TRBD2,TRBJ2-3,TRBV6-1,CASIGGSTDTQYF,TGTGCCAGCATCGGGGGGAGCACAGATACGCAGTATTTT
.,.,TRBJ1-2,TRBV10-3,CAIAGGNNYVGYTF,TGTGCCATCGCGGGGGGGAATAACTATGTCGGCTACACCTTC
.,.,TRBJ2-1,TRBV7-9,CASRPGGSHNEQFF,TGTGCCAGCAGGCCTGGGGGGTCCCACAATGAGCAGTTCTTC
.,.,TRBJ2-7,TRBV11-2,CASSLSTVAGANSEQYF,TGTGCCAGCAGCCTTAGCACCGTGGCAGGGGCGAACTCCGAGCAGTACTTC
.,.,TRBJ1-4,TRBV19,CASMEREKLFF,TGTGCCAGTATGGAACGGGAAAAACTGTTTTTT
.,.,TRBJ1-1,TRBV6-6,CASKEGRTEAFF,TGTGCCAGCAAGGAGGGGAGGACTGAAGCTTTCTTT
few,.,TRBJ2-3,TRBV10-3,CAISDPVSDTQYF,TGTGCCATCAGTGATCCAGTCTCAGATACGCAGTATTTT
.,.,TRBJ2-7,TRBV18,CASSLGYEQYF,TGTGCCAGCTCACTTGGCTACGAGCAGTACTTC
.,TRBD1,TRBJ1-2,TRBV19,CASSKQGAYGYTF,TGTGCCAGTAGTAAACAGGGGGCCTATGGCTACACCTTC
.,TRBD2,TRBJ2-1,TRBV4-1,CASSHRAGEIRYSYNEQFF,TGCGCCAGCAGCCACCGAGCGGGGGAGATACGCTACTCCTACAATGAGCAGTTCTTC
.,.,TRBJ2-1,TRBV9,CASSVGGGPYNEQFF,TGTGCCAGCAGCGTAGGGGGGGGCCCCTACAATGAGCAGTTCTTC
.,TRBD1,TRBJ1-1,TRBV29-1,CSVEGGRGVTEAFF,TGCAGCGTTGAAGGGGGCAGGGGGGTCACTGAAGCTTTCTTT